The present TCR beta chain was sequenced within a study of OX40 agonist ivuxolimab in advanced cancers. In the study overall: Partial responses were achieved by three patients, one with hepatocellular carcinoma and two with cutaneous melanoma.

In germline, CDR1 is KGHSH, CDR2 LQKENI. The CDR3 contains 15 residues. Losses at the gene ends were 6 bases for V and 4 bases for J; bases not matched to a gene: 11. Patients were ruled out by autoimmune disease history or systemic immunosuppression. Findings and caveats of the study: Part of the nonresponder group also had normalized T-cell clonal expansion that was low. Partial responders receiving 0.1-3.0 mg/kg showed among the lowest clonal expansion.

The protocol was immunoSEQ multiplex PCR, while the TCRdb copy is restricted to in-frame clones and leaves out a portion. Of tens of thousands of clones listed, approximately 84% are singletons. Points on this clone: Its antigen is not known.

The sequence was collected from an adult with an advanced solid tumor such as melanoma, head and neck, liver or kidney cancer. The rearrangement joins TRBV18 to TRBJ2-7, with 8 nucleotides matching TRBD2. This material consisted of CD4+ or CD8+ T cells sorted from blood, taken in a trial of the OX40 agonist ivuxolimab. The CDR3 is CASSSGGPGWYEQYF. The CDR3, as DNA: TGTGCCAGCTCCAGCGGGGGCCCCGGGTGGTACGAGCAGTACTTC.